The rows below give T cell receptor beta chains drawn from one sample of a study of molecular identifiers for immune sequencing clone quantification. TCRdb used MiXCR to reprocess the PCR reads, holding one entry per CDR3 protein. There are hundreds of thousands of distinct CDR3 sequences in the sample; about 25% occur only once, and 0.6% to 0.9% lies in the top ten. Source material: naive CD8+ T cells from blood, with Jurkat cell RNA spiked in. The receptors stem from a human donor in good health. Some libraries in this study had Jurkat cell RNA spiked in. Each CDR3 is given with its conserved first and last residue.

j_call v_call cdr3_aa
TRBJ2-5 TRBV4-2 CASSYNLAGQETQYF
TRBJ2-7 TRBV20-1 CSARPLAGAIYEQYF
TRBJ2-7 TRBV30 CAWTADYEQYF
TRBJ2-5 TRBV5-4 CASSFRSFLGETQYF
TRBJ1-3 TRBV7-9 CACIKSGNTIYF
TRBJ2-7 TRBV7-9 CASSRGTGGYEQYF
TRBJ2-7 TRBV18 CASSPGQSVYEQYF
TRBJ2-3 TRBV19 CASSRFQEPLEDTQYF
TRBJ2-2 TRBV12-3/TRBV12-4 CASSFVAPTGAGELFF
TRBJ2-1 TRBV4-3 CASSQIEDRLAVSSYNEQFF
TRBJ2-7 TRBV27 CASSLSRGDYEQYF
TRBJ2-7 TRBV13 CASSLTLNSYEQYF
TRBJ2-7 TRBV27 CASSLQGAPSEQYF
TRBJ1-1 TRBV19 CASSIDLGITEAFF
TRBJ2-3 TRBV28 CASRTTSGNADTQYF
TRBJ2-1 TRBV11-2 CASSLISGGHEQFF
TRBJ1-3 TRBV10-3 CAISVGGSGNTIYF
TRBJ2-3 TRBV11-2 CASSFDGLAGATSTDTQYF
TRBJ2-2 TRBV7-6 CASSQGDSYTGELFF
TRBJ1-4 TRBV4-3 CASSQGPPRLTNEKLFF
TRBJ2-2 TRBV7-9 CASSLQDTTNTGELFF
TRBJ2-1 TRBV27 CASSWSSSYNEQFF
TRBJ2-2 TRBV7-9 CASSHLFGPGELFF
TRBJ2-3 TRBV6-2/TRBV6-3 CASSYLSNRARGDTQYF
TRBJ2-1 TRBV6-5 CACSLTSGRALYNEQFF
TRBJ2-5 TRBV28 CASSTGGTQYF
TRBJ2-7 TRBV3-1 CASSQDQTSGSYEQYF
TRBJ2-7 TRBV11-2 CASSLEVSGTYEQYF
TRBJ2-3 TRBV10-3 CAISDFDRGYGGTQYF